A selection of T cell receptor beta chains follows, all from one sample in a study of control samples from healthy donors and cancer patients. Profiled with immunoSEQ multiplex PCR; TCRdb holds only in-frame clones, not every one. Among 75,000 to 95,000 clones listed, 85% to 90% were seen once. Material: PBMCs. The source is a woman aged 50 to 60 with colorectal cancer. CDR3s include the opening cysteine and the closing phenylalanine or tryptophan. Fields, in order: CDR3 protein, CDR3 DNA, clone size, V gene, D gene, J gene. The D gene is left open where the match is weak. Clone size is given for some rows only: seen once, a few or many times, or a class if the clone is expanded.

CASSQLSEGNEQFF,TGTGCCAGCAGCCAATTATCCGAGGGAAATGAGCAGTTCTTC,.,TRBV3-1/TRBV3-2,.,TRBJ2-1
CASSTGTARNQPQHF,TGTGCCAGCAGCACAGGGACAGCTAGAAATCAGCCCCAGCATTTT,.,TRBV5-5,TRBD1,TRBJ1-5
CASSTLAGVTPDTQYF,TGTGCCAGTAGTACTCTAGCGGGGGTAACCCCCGATACGCAGTATTTT,.,TRBV19,TRBD2,TRBJ2-3
CASTPGQSLYTEAFF,TGTGCCAGCACTCCCGGACAGTCCCTGTACACTGAAGCTTTCTTT,.,TRBV2,.,TRBJ1-1
CASTGGQTLYSPLHF,TGTGCCAGCACCGGGGGACAGACCCTTTATTCACCCCTCCACTTT,.,TRBV28,TRBD1,TRBJ1-6
CASSPGTGSRNEQFF,TGTGCCAGCAGCCCCGGGACAGGGAGCCGGAATGAGCAGTTCTTC,.,TRBV3-1/TRBV3-2,TRBD1,TRBJ2-1
CASTLDRGRAGELFF,TGTGCCAGTACGCTAGACAGGGGGAGGGCCGGGGAGCTGTTTTTT,.,TRBV19,TRBD1,TRBJ2-2
CASSTRTTDTQYF,TGCGCCAGCAGCACTAGAACTACAGATACGCAGTATTTT,.,TRBV4-3,.,TRBJ2-3
CASSLVELYGYTF,TGTGCCAGCAGCTTAGTAGAGCTTTATGGCTACACCTTC,.,TRBV7-2,.,TRBJ1-2
CASSLTGKDPAAGYTF,TGTGCCAGCAGCTTAACCGGGAAGGACCCAGCTGCTGGCTACACCTTC,.,TRBV9,.,TRBJ1-2
CASSQRGLGNTIYF,TGTGCCAGCAGCCAAAGGGGCCTCGGAAACACCATATATTTT,.,TRBV28,.,TRBJ1-3
CASSLPRETQYF,TGTGCCAGCAGCTTACCCAGAGAGACCCAGTACTTC,.,TRBV5-6,.,TRBJ2-5
CASSRERGFQETQYF,TGTGCCAGTAGTCGGGAGCGGGGGTTTCAAGAGACCCAGTACTTC,.,TRBV19,TRBD2,TRBJ2-5
CASSEWRGNIQYF,TGTGCCAGCAGTGAGTGGCGGGGGAACATTCAGTACTTC,.,TRBV6-1,TRBD2,TRBJ2-4
CASSRPGEGETQYF,TGTGCCAGCAGCCGGCCGGGGGAGGGAGAGACCCAGTACTTC,.,TRBV7-2,TRBD2,TRBJ2-5
CASSGSGATDTQYF,TGTGCCAGCAGCGGGTCCGGGGCAACAGATACGCAGTATTTT,.,TRBV7-3,.,TRBJ2-3
CASSQDGNQPQHF,TGCGCCAGCAGCCAGGATGGCAATCAGCCCCAGCATTTT,.,TRBV4-1,.,TRBJ1-5
CASEERAFSYNEQFF,TGCGCCAGCGAGGAGCGGGCCTTCTCCTACAATGAGCAGTTCTTC,.,TRBV10-2,.,TRBJ2-1
CASSRTGKNSPLHF,TGTGCCAGCAGTAGGACAGGGAAGAATTCACCCCTCCACTTT,few,TRBV7-9,TRBD1,TRBJ1-6
CASSGGQGGSSTDTQYF,TGCGCCAGCAGTGGAGGACAGGGCGGGTCTAGCACAGATACGCAGTATTTT,.,TRBV10-1,TRBD1,TRBJ2-3
CASSHEGQASSYNEQFF,TGTGCCAGCAGCCACGAAGGACAGGCTAGCTCCTACAATGAGCAGTTCTTC,.,TRBV3-1/TRBV3-2,TRBD1,TRBJ2-1
CASSLATSGGLNIQYF,TGTGCCAGCAGCTTAGCGACTAGCGGGGGGTTAAACATTCAGTACTTC,.,TRBV7-2,TRBD2,TRBJ2-4
CASSPPVGQPQHF,TGTGCCAGCTCACCTCCGGTGGGTCAGCCCCAGCATTTT,.,TRBV18,.,TRBJ1-5
CASSPGRANTEAFF,TGTGCCAGCTCACCGGGGCGGGCTAACACTGAAGCTTTCTTT,.,TRBV18,.,TRBJ1-1
CAISEAEGVGYTF,TGTGCCATCAGTGAGGCGGAGGGAGTGGGCTACACCTTC,.,TRBV10-3,.,TRBJ1-2
CASTLAPGDYYGYTF,TGTGCCAGCACCCTGGCCCCAGGGGACTACTATGGCTACACCTTC,.,TRBV28,.,TRBJ1-2
CAWSVQGFGQPQHF,TGTGCCTGGAGTGTACAGGGGTTTGGTCAGCCCCAGCATTTT,.,TRBV30,TRBD1,TRBJ1-5
CASSPGSPLHF,TGTGCCAGCAGCCCGGGTTCACCCCTCCACTTT,few,TRBV28,.,TRBJ1-6
CASSQRQGRTEAFF,TGTGCCAGCAGCCAGAGACAGGGGCGGACTGAAGCTTTCTTT,.,TRBV7-2,TRBD1,TRBJ1-1
CASSDWHSPGYTF,TGTGCCAGCAGTGATTGGCATTCCCCTGGCTACACCTTC,.,TRBV2,.,TRBJ1-2
CASQTRYTQYF,TGTGCCAGCCAGACTCGGTATACGCAGTATTTT,.,TRBV28,.,TRBJ2-3
CAIRPDDLFYGYTF,TGTGCCATCAGACCAGACGACCTTTTCTATGGCTACACCTTC,once,TRBV10-3,.,TRBJ1-2